The 22 T cell receptor beta chains given below trace back to one sample, sequenced in a study of response to subunit inactivated influenza vaccine. TCRdb re-called the RT-PCR reads through MiXCR, storing one row per CDR3 protein. The table includes around 200,000 distinct CDR3 sequences, roughly 12% detected once. In addition, the sample was reused for a study of T cells expressing NK-cell markers. As reported in that work: Libraries used 5'RACE template switching adding universal primer site and UMIs.

The material was CD8+ T cells sorted from PBMCs, obtained 11 to 12 days after vaccination. These receptor sequences come from a man in his fifties or sixties who received an inactivated influenza vaccine.

This clonotype was recorded at least ten times. This chain joins TRBV7-8 and TRBJ2-2; 8 nucleotides agree with TRBD2. Germline values: CDR1 SGHVS, CDR2 FQNEAQ. The CDR3 totals 17 residues. The V segment lost 3 bases and the J segment 3 bases; nucleotides outside the gene matches: 9. CDR3 nucleotides: TGTGCCAGCAGCTTGTTAGCGGGGAGCCTGGACACCGGGGAGCTGTTTTTT. Its translation: CASSLLAGSLDTGELFF.

This clonotype was counted many times. The V gene is TRBV20-1, the J gene TRBJ2-7; D may be TRBD1 (5 bases). V dropped 1 base and J dropped 4 bases, with 11 bases sitting between them. Germline loops: CDR1 DFQATT, CDR2 SNEGSKA (reference sequence). This CDR3 has 13 amino acids. The CDR3 DNA is TGCAGTGCTAGAGGGGGCAGTTCGTACGAGCAGTACTTC. Protein: CSARGGSSYEQYF.

Concerning this clonotype: The junction does not match germline at one end; this may be a read error. The rearrangement joins TRBV7-9 to TRBJ2-5, with 9 bases matching TRBD2. The CDR3 runs to 14 residues. Germline-derived CDR1 and CDR2 are SEHNR and FQNEAQ (reference sequence). CDR3 amino acids: CASSLAGLGETQYF. CDR3 nucleotide sequence: TGTGCCAGCAGCCTAGCGGGACTAGGAGAGACCCAGTACTTC. The full variable domain, with the rest looked up from reference TRBV7-9 and TRBJ2-5, is DTGVSQNPRHKITKRGQNVTFRCDPISEHNRLYWYRQTLGQGPEFLTYFQNEAQLEKSRLLSDRFSAERPKGSFSTLEIQRTEQGDSAMYLCASSLAGLGETQYFGPGTRLLVL.

A few counts support this clonotype. The V call is TRBV9, the J call TRBJ2-1, with TRBD2 identical over 8 bases. Germline CDR1 is SGDLS and CDR2 is YYNGEE. The CDR3 covers 14 residues. V shed 4 bases and J 6 bases; nucleotides not matched to a gene: 6. The CDR3 DNA is TGTGCCAGCAGCCCGGGGGGGTTAGCCAATGAGCAGTTCTTC. Amino acids: CASSPGGLANEQFF.

The chain recombines TRBV29-1 with TRBJ1-3; no firm D call. CDR3 length: 13 amino acids. Germline CDR1 is SQVTM and CDR2 is ANQGSEA. Trimming cost V 4 bases and J 1 base, with 8 bases left between them. The CDR3 is CSVVQHSGNTIYF. CDR3 bases: TGCAGCGTTGTCCAACATTCTGGAAACACCATATATTTT.

This clonotype showed up just a few times. This chain connects TRBV29-1 to TRBJ2-1, with D uncertain. The germline V and J ends were trimmed by 4 bases and 0 bases, with 7 bases remaining between them. The CDR3 is made up of 13 amino acids. CDR1 is SQVTM, CDR2 ANQGSEA, per germline. In nucleotides, the CDR3 is TGCAGCGTTGGACGCGACTCCTACAATGAGCAGTTCTTC. It is translated as CSVGRDSYNEQFF.

This clonotype turned up a few times. This rearrangement joins TRBV10-3 to TRBJ2-5; 7 nucleotides align to TRBD1. This CDR3 region has 14 residues. The germline V gene has CDR1 ENHRY and CDR2 SYGVKD. The V segment lost 10 bases and the J segment 1 base; nucleotides outside the gene matches: 9. The CDR3 protein is CATKDRDSQETQYF. CDR3 sequence (DNA): TGTGCCACCAAAGACCGGGACAGCCAAGAGACCCAGTACTTC.

This clonotype was seen more than once but under ten times. The chain employs TRBV12-3 or TRBV12-4 and TRBJ1-1; perhaps TRBD1 as D (6 bases). With 1 base removed from V and 0 bases from J, the gap between germline ends came to 12 bases. The CDR3 runs to 16 residues. The CDR3: CASSLERGALNTEAFF. The CDR3 nucleotides are TGTGCCAGCAGTTTAGAACGGGGGGCTTTGAACACTGAAGCTTTCTTT.

This clonotype was observed many times. The rearrangement joins TRBV12-5 to TRBJ2-2; 9 bases align to TRBD2. CDR1 and CDR2 (germline): LGHNT, FRNRAP. J lost 5 bases, V lost 2 bases, and 15 bases had no gene match. CDR3 size: 19 residues. For the CDR3, the DNA is TGTGCTAGTGGTTTGAACGTTTTAGCGGGAGATGGGGTGACCGGGGAGCTGTTTTTT. It specifies CASGLNVLAGDGVTGELFF.

The chain couples TRBV6-2 or TRBV6-3 to TRBJ2-1, with TRBD2 matching 12 bases. This CDR3 is built from 16 residues. Germline lookup yields CDR1 MNHEY and CDR2 SVGEGT. V shed 6 bases and J 2 bases; nucleotides not matched to a gene: 5. DNA for the CDR3: TGTGCCAGCAGCCTGACTAGCGGGAGAACCTACAATGAGCAGTTCTTC. Protein sequence: CASSLTSGRTYNEQFF.

At least ten counts were recorded for this clonotype. V usage is TRBV15 and J usage is TRBJ2-7; D unresolved. V was clipped by 0 bases and J by 6 bases, with 9 bases between them. The CDR3 length is 13 residues. Germline assignment: CDR1 LNHNV and CDR2 YYDKDF (reference sequence). This CDR3 is CATSRDKLSEQYF. The CDR3 DNA reads TGTGCCACCAGCAGAGACAAGCTGAGCGAGCAGTACTTC.

This chain joins TRBV7-6 and TRBJ1-5; weak D call: TRBD1 (6 bases). The V end was cut by 7 bases, the J end by 7 bases, with 17 bases between. CDR3 length equals 14 residues. The germline V gene has CDR1 SGHVS and CDR2 FNYEAQ. This chain's CDR3 is CASTEGGEGQPQHF. As DNA, the CDR3 is TGTGCCAGCACCGAAGGGGGGGAGGGACAGCCCCAGCATTTT.

This clonotype was recorded a few times. The gene calls are TRBV11-2 and TRBJ2-5, with D possibly being TRBD1 (5 bases). The V and J ends lost 1 base and 5 bases respectively, with 11 bases between them. The germline CDR1 and CDR2 sequences are SGHAT and FQNNGV. This CDR3 is 14 amino acids long. Here the CDR3 reads CASSLVGARETQYF. The CDR3 nucleotides are TGTGCCAGCAGCTTAGTAGGGGCCCGGGAGACCCAGTACTTC.

This chain uses TRBV4-1 with TRBJ2-1; TRBD2 is a possible D gene (5 bases). V lost 0 bases, J lost 7 bases, and 10 bases lay in between. This CDR3 comprises 14 residues. Germline V CDR1 and CDR2: MGHRA, YSYEKL. CDR3: CASSQEGSPNEQFF. The CDR3 nucleotides read TGCGCCAGCAGCCAAGAGGGGAGCCCTAATGAGCAGTTCTTC.

There are a few counts of this clonotype. The rearrangement joins TRBV27 to TRBJ2-2; perhaps TRBD2 as D (5 bases). This CDR3 is 17 amino acids long. V was pared by 5 bases and J by 2 bases, with 18 bases between. Germline CDR1 and CDR2: MNHEY and SMNVEV (reference sequence). The CDR3 sequence: CASSIASVPGNTGELFF. CDR3 coding DNA: TGTGCCAGCAGTATCGCCTCAGTGCCGGGAAACACCGGGGAGCTGTTTTTT.

The table lists this clonotype with a few counts. The chain recombines TRBV6-1 with TRBJ2-7; possibly TRBD1 or TRBD2 for D (6 bases each). CDR3 length: 14 amino acids. Germline V gene sequence: CDR1 MNHNS, CDR2 SASEGT. The CDR3 nucleotides read TGTGCAGTTGCTTCCGGGATCAAGGGGGGCGAGCAGTACTTC. This translates into CAVASGIKGGEQYF.

The chain carries TRBV28 and TRBJ2-6; a possible D gene is TRBD1 (5 bases). In germline, CDR1 is MDHEN, CDR2 SYDVKM. Between the trimmed V and J ends, which lost 8 bases and 0 bases, there was a span of 20 bases. This CDR3 region has 18 residues. Here the CDR3 reads CASSLWGQDNSGANVLTF. The CDR3 bases are TGTGCCAGCTCCCTTTGGGGTCAGGACAACTCTGGGGCCAACGTCCTGACTTTC.

This clonotype has just a few counts. The gene calls are TRBV7-6 and TRBJ1-6; maybe TRBD1 (5 bases). Germline CDR1 SGHVS, CDR2 FNYEAQ. The CDR3 contains 14 residues. V was cut by 1 base and J by 6 bases, with 7 bases left in between. Here the CDR3 DNA reads TGTGCCAGCAGCTTAGGGGACTCTAATTCACCCCTCCACTTT. Protein: CASSLGDSNSPLHF.

The chain employs TRBV6-2 or TRBV6-3 and TRBJ2-2; D is unresolved. V was cut by 6 bases and J by 6 bases, with 8 bases left in between. This CDR3 spans 12 amino acids. Per the germline V gene, CDR1 is MNHEY and CDR2 is SVGEGT. This CDR3 reads CASSAISGELFF. CDR3 nucleotide sequence: TGTGCCAGCAGCGCTATATCCGGGGAGCTGTTTTTT.

The V gene is TRBV24-1, the J gene TRBJ2-7, with a weak D call TRBD1 (6 bases). Germline assignment: CDR1 KGHDR and CDR2 SFDVKD. Trimming stripped 7 bases from V and 2 bases from J, with 20 bases between. CDR3 size: 16 residues. The chain's CDR3 is CATRSPQGNIPYEQYF. The CDR3 DNA follows: TGTGCCACCAGATCCCCACAGGGAAACATCCCCTACGAGCAGTACTTC.

The rearrangement links TRBV28 to TRBJ2-7; D is perhaps TRBD1 (5 bases). Germline lookup yields CDR1 MDHEN and CDR2 SYDVKM. The CDR3 length is 14 residues. Trimming stripped 2 bases from V and 3 bases from J, with 11 bases between. Here the CDR3 reads CASSLNRLDYEQYF. The CDR3 DNA is TGTGCCAGCAGTTTAAACAGGCTCGACTACGAGCAGTACTTC.

The chain combines TRBV28 with TRBJ2-1; D is uncertain. Germline V gene sequence: CDR1 MDHEN, CDR2 SYDVKM. Trimming pared 0 bases from V and 7 bases from J, leaving 13 bases between. The CDR3 covers 15 residues. CDR3 protein: CASSLWGIRENEQFF. CDR3 nucleotide sequence: TGTGCCAGCAGTTTATGGGGGATACGTGAGAATGAGCAGTTCTTC.